The 28 T cell receptor beta chains below all came from one sample that was sequenced in a study of blood T cell repertoires in COVID-19 (dated by TCRdb to about 2020). The receptor library was made with the immunoSEQ multiplex PCR assay. This is the immuneACCESS table as TCRdb keeps it, with only in-frame sequences that have V and J called. A part of the clones is gone; compared with another copy, unresolved V genes explain less than half, and the rest is unexplained. The sample table shows around 100,000 clones, and 80% to 95% are seen once. The ten largest clones represent approximately 7% of the sample. The sample was peripheral blood. Receptors originate from a young man with COVID-19, enrolled during active disease.

This rearrangement joins TRBV6-5 to TRBJ1-6; 10 bases are a match to TRBD1. CDR3 size: 15 residues. V lost 5 bases to trimming and J lost 3 bases; unmatched junction nucleotides: 1. Germline V gene lookup returns CDR1 MNHEY and CDR2 SVGAGI. The CDR3: CASSRDRGYNSPLHF. The CDR3 region has the DNA TGTGCCAGCAGTCGGGACAGGGGCTATAATTCACCCCTCCACTTT.

In its sample, this clone was seen once. The chain uses TRBV7-2 and TRBJ1-2; TRBD1 matches 7 bases. The CDR3 length is 14 residues. Germline values: CDR1 SGHTA, CDR2 FQGNSA. The V and J ends lost 1 base and 3 bases, in that order; junction bases with no gene match: 2. The CDR3 loop reads CASSLETGYYGYTF. In DNA form, the CDR3 reads TGTGCCAGCAGCTTAGAGACAGGGTACTATGGCTACACCTTC.

As DNA, the CDR3 is TGTGCCAGCAGCCCACTAGCGGGGGGAAACACAGATACGCAGTATTTT. Translation: CASSPLAGGNTDTQYF. V and J are TRBV5-4 and TRBJ2-3; 12 positions agree with TRBD2. The CDR3 sequence is 16 residues long. The V gene end was trimmed by 4 bases and the J gene end by 2 bases; junction bases not matched to a gene: 5. The germline V gene encodes CDR1 SGHNT and CDR2 YYREEE (reference sequence).

The count of this clone is one. The chain uses TRBV27 and TRBJ2-1, with a possible D match to TRBD2 (6 bases). V was pared by 8 bases and J by 8 bases, with 19 bases between. The CDR3 loop spans 14 amino acids. The V gene's germline CDR1 is MNHEY and CDR2 SMNVEV (reference sequence). The CDR3 nucleotides are TGTGCCAGCCACCCCGGGCTAGCGAACTATGAGCAGTTCTTC. Translated, it gives CASHPGLANYEQFF.

The chain links TRBV4-3 to TRBJ1-5; 8 nucleotides match TRBD1. CDR3 length: 14 residues. After removal of 3 bases from V and 3 bases from J, the junction contained 1 base not matched to a gene. Germline CDR1 is LGHNA and CDR2 is YSLEER. For the CDR3, the DNA is TGCGCCAGCAGCCAGACAGGGGACAATCAGCCCCAGCATTTT. Translation gives CASSQTGDNQPQHF.

This chain uses TRBV27 with TRBJ1-2; 10 nucleotides line up with TRBD1. V gave up 0 bases and J gave up 8 bases; unmatched junction bases: 3. The germline gives CDR1 MNHEY, CDR2 SMNVEV (reference sequence). The length of the CDR3 is 14 residues. CDR3 coding DNA: TGTGCCAGCAGTTTATCGGGACAGGGGAACGGCTACACCTTC. Its translation: CASSLSGQGNGYTF.

CDR3 in DNA: TGCAGCGTTGTAATGGGGGGAAATCAGCCCCAGCATTTT. This codes for CSVVMGGNQPQHF. The chain couples TRBV29-1 to TRBJ1-5, with D maybe TRBD1 (5 bases). Deletions cut 4 bases from V and 4 bases from J, with 11 bases between. CDR3 length: 13 amino acids. The V gene's germline CDR1 is SQVTM and CDR2 ANQGSEA.

CDR3 nucleotides: TGTGCCAGCAGTTACCCCCCGACAGGGGGTAATTCACCCCTCCACTTT. Translation gives CASSYPPTGGNSPLHF. This rearrangement joins TRBV28 to TRBJ1-6; TRBD1 matches 9 bases. V dropped 4 bases and J dropped 6; count of bases not matched to a gene: 7. Germline-derived CDR1 and CDR2 are MDHEN and SYDVKM. The CDR3 sequence is 16 residues long.

This sequence joins TRBV11-2 and TRBJ1-3; no reliable D call. V shed 5 bases and J shed 0 bases, with 8 bases lying between them. Germline V gene data show CDR1 as SGHAT and CDR2 as FQNNGV. The CDR3 is 14 amino acids. The CDR3 DNA reads as TGTGCCAGCAGCGTGACTTTCTCTGGAAACACCATATATTTT. Translation: CASSVTFSGNTIYF.

This rearrangement joins TRBV7-9 to TRBJ2-7; maybe TRBD2 (5 bases). The CDR3 totals 14 residues. Germline lookup yields CDR1 SEHNR and CDR2 FQNEAQ (reference sequence). V lost 1 base and J 5 bases, leaving 12 bases between the germline ends. The CDR3: CASSLVGAVHEQYF. The CDR3 DNA reads TGTGCCAGCAGCTTAGTGGGAGCGGTCCACGAGCAGTACTTC.

The V and J genes are TRBV11-2 and TRBJ1-2, with D possibly matching TRBD1 (5 bases). The CDR3 extends over 12 amino acids. CDR1 and CDR2 (germline): SGHAT, FQNNGV. V lost 8 bases, J lost 5 bases, and 12 bases lay in between. The CDR3 nucleotides are TGTGCCAGCGGGCCCCAGGGATATGGCTACACCTTC. Translation gives CASGPQGYGYTF. The full variable domain, completed using reference TRBV11-2 and TRBJ1-2, is EAGVAQSPRYKIIEKRQSVAFWCNPISGHATLYWYQQILGQGPKLLIQFQNNGVVDDSQLPKDRFSAERLKGVDSTLKIQPAKLEDSAVYLCASGPQGYGYTFGSGTRLTVV.

The genes are TRBV19 and TRBJ2-6; TRBD2 aligns across 9 bases. The ends lost 5 bases at V and 4 bases at J; junction bases unmatched: 6. CDR1 and CDR2 from the germline V gene are LNHDA and SQIVND (reference sequence). The CDR3 totals 16 residues. The DNA of the CDR3 is TGTGCCAGTAGTCTAGCGGGAACGCCCGGGGCCAACGTCCTGACTTTC. It yields the protein CASSLAGTPGANVLTF. The variable domain in full, with the rest retrieved from reference TRBV19 and TRBJ2-6, is DGGITQSPKYLFRKEGQNVTLSCEQNLNHDAMYWYRQDPGQGLRLIYYSQIVNDFQKGDIAEGYSVSREKKESFPLTVTSAQKNPTAFYLCASSLAGTPGANVLTFGAGSRLTVL.

The table lists this clone with a count of one. The rearrangement uses TRBV15 and TRBJ1-5, with D tentatively TRBD1 (6 bases). There are 14 residues in the CDR3. The V end lost 3 bases, the J end lost 4 bases, and 10 bases lay between the germline ends. Per the germline V gene, CDR1 is LNHNV and CDR2 is YYDKDF (reference sequence). The CDR3 sequence is CATSRDRINQPQHF. CDR3 coding DNA: TGTGCCACCAGCAGGGACAGAATAAATCAGCCCCAGCATTTT.

The V and J genes are TRBV3-1 (or the pseudogene TRBV3-2) and TRBJ2-5, with TRBD2 matching 7 bases. The V and J ends lost 3 bases and 5 bases, in that order; junction bases with no gene match: 9. Germline V lookup: CDR1 LGHDT, CDR2 YNNKEL (reference sequence). The CDR3 covers 15 residues. CDR3 region: CASSQIAGDGETQYF. As DNA, the CDR3 is TGTGCCAGCAGCCAGATCGCGGGAGATGGGGAGACCCAGTACTTC.

This rearrangement joins TRBV4-3 to TRBJ2-7; maybe TRBD2 (5 bases). The CDR3 is made up of 15 amino acids. Germline CDR1 and CDR2: LGHNA and YSLEER. V was shortened by 5 bases and J by 0 bases, with 14 bases between the two germline ends. The CDR3 region has the DNA TGCGCCAGCAGCGAATACTGGGAGAGCTCCTACGAGCAGTACTTC. It specifies CASSEYWESSYEQYF.

This chain links TRBV5-1 with TRBJ2-2; possible D gene TRBD2, 6 bases. The CDR3 is 18 residues long. Trimming shortened V by 0 bases and J by 0 bases, and 15 bases separated the two germline ends. From germline, CDR1 is SGHRS and CDR2 YFSETQ. The CDR3 coding sequence is TGCGCCAGCAGCTTGGCGGAGGGAACACGCGCGAACACCGGGGAGCTGTTTTTT. Translated: CASSLAEGTRANTGELFF. The variable domain in full, with the rest retrieved from reference TRBV5-1 and TRBJ2-2, is KAGVTQTPRYLIKTRGQQVTLSCSPISGHRSVSWYQQTPGQGLQFLFEYFSETQRNKGNFPGRFSGRQFSNSRSEMNVSTLELGDSALYLCASSLAEGTRANTGELFFGEGSRLTVL.

This clone has just one count. The genes are TRBV6-5 and TRBJ1-3; D is ambiguous. Germline-derived CDR1 and CDR2 are MNHEY and SVGAGI. The CDR3 spans 13 residues. V dropped 2 bases and J dropped 3 bases, with 5 bases sitting between them. CDR3 bases: TGTGCCAGCAGTTACGCCGGTGGAAACACCATATATTTT. Its protein product is CASSYAGGNTIYF.

About this clone: One end of the junction fails to match germline, which may point to a read error. This chain links TRBV11-2 with TRBJ2-5; 7 bases map to TRBD2. The CDR3 extends over 13 amino acids. Germline CDR1 and CDR2: SGHAT and FQNNGV. The CDR3 loop is CASSLEGLVRVNF. CDR3 DNA: TGTGCCAGCAGCTTAGAAGGACTAGTTAGGGTAAACTTC.

In this sample, this clone turned up a few times. This sequence joins TRBV28 and TRBJ1-4; D is unclear. V was pared by 6 bases and J by 11 bases, with 13 bases between. The CDR3 spans 12 residues. Germline assignment: CDR1 MDHEN and CDR2 SYDVKM. The CDR3, as DNA: TGTGCCAGCAGCTTGGAGTATGGGAAACTGTTTTTT. This sequence encodes CASSLEYGKLFF.

The chain couples TRBV7-8 to TRBJ1-2; tentatively, D is TRBD1 (5 bases). The CDR3 extends over 12 amino acids. With 5 bases removed from V and 7 bases from J, the gap between germline ends came to 11 bases. Germline CDR1 SGHVS, CDR2 FQNEAQ. The DNA of the CDR3 is TGTGCCAGCAGCCCTGGGACTGCTGGCTACACCTTC. Protein product: CASSPGTAGYTF.

The chain employs TRBV19 and TRBJ2-5; 7 positions agree with TRBD2. This CDR3 spans 15 amino acids. J was trimmed by 5 bases and V by 6 bases; bases with no gene match: 12. Per germline, CDR1 LNHDA and CDR2 SQIVND (reference sequence). CDR3 nucleotide sequence: TGTGCCAGTAGCGACCGGACTAGGATGTCGGAGACCCAGTACTTC. Its translation is CASSDRTRMSETQYF.

This rearrangement joins TRBV28 to TRBJ1-5; D is undetermined. This CDR3 region has 13 residues. With 2 bases removed from V and 3 bases from J, the gap between germline ends came to 5 bases. Germline V gene lookup returns CDR1 MDHEN and CDR2 SYDVKM. The CDR3 DNA follows: TGTGCCAGCAGTTTAGAGTCCAATCAGCCCCAGCATTTT. Amino acid sequence: CASSLESNQPQHF.

This clone is a singleton in its sample. The chain is built from TRBV7-8 and TRBJ2-1; weak D call: TRBD2 (5 bases). The CDR3 consists of 14 residues. Trimming shortened V by 2 bases and J by 6 bases, and 11 bases separated the two germline ends. Looked up from germline, CDR1 is SGHVS and CDR2 is FQNEAQ. For the CDR3, the DNA is TGTGCCAGCAGCTTAAGACTATACGTCAATGAGCAGTTCTTC. It codes for CASSLRLYVNEQFF.

V and J are TRBV5-6 and TRBJ1-2; TRBD1 aligns across 9 bases. Germline CDR1 is SGHDT and CDR2 is YYEEEE. After removal of 0 bases from V and 8 bases from J, the junction contained 5 bases not matched to a gene. CDR3 length: 14 residues. The CDR3 protein is CASSLGTGDIGYTF. The CDR3 nucleotides read TGTGCCAGCAGCTTGGGGACAGGGGACATCGGCTACACCTTC.

The gene calls are TRBV27 and TRBJ1-6, with TRBD1 as a possible D gene (5 bases). The germline V and J ends were trimmed by 3 bases and 10 bases, with 16 bases remaining between them. Germline V gene sequence: CDR1 MNHEY, CDR2 SMNVEV (reference sequence). The CDR3 has 15 residues. For the CDR3, the DNA is TGTGCCAGCAGTTTTGGCGGCAGGGCATGGTCACCCCTCCACTTT. It yields the protein CASSFGGRAWSPLHF.

The CDR3 protein is CAWSVAQYAGTGRKTQYF. For the CDR3, the DNA is TGTGCCTGGAGTGTAGCTCAGTATGCAGGGACCGGGAGGAAGACCCAGTACTTC. The chain links TRBV30 to TRBJ2-5; 7 bases are shared with TRBD2. The CDR3 extends over 18 amino acids. Germline assignment: CDR1 GTSNPN and CDR2 SVGIG (reference sequence). Losses at the gene ends were 0 bases for V and 6 bases for J; bases not matched to a gene: 19. Complete variable domain (other parts from reference TRBV30 and TRBJ2-5): SQTIHQWPATLVQPVGSPLSLECTVEGTSNPNLYWYRQAAGRGLQLLFYSVGIGQISSEVPQNLSASRPQDRQFILSSKKLLLSDSGFYLCAWSVAQYAGTGRKTQYFGPGTRLLVL.

The chain uses TRBV29-1 and TRBJ1-1, with D tentatively TRBD1 (6 bases). This CDR3 is built from 12 residues. Germline V gene data show CDR1 as SQVTM and CDR2 as ANQGSEA. Trimming took 3 bases from V and 9 from J, leaving 14 bases between them. The CDR3 spells CSVDLGGQQAFF. The CDR3, as DNA: TGCAGCGTTGATCTCGGAGGACAGCAAGCTTTCTTT.

This chain joins TRBV3-1 (or the pseudogene TRBV3-2) and TRBJ1-2; 11 positions match TRBD1. CDR1 LGHDT and CDR2 YNNKEL come from the germline V gene (reference sequence). J was trimmed by 3 bases and V by 1 base; bases with no gene match: 1. The CDR3 is 15 amino acids. CDR3 loop: CASSQGTGGYYGYTF. The CDR3 nucleotides are TGTGCCAGCAGCCAAGGGACAGGGGGCTACTATGGCTACACCTTC.